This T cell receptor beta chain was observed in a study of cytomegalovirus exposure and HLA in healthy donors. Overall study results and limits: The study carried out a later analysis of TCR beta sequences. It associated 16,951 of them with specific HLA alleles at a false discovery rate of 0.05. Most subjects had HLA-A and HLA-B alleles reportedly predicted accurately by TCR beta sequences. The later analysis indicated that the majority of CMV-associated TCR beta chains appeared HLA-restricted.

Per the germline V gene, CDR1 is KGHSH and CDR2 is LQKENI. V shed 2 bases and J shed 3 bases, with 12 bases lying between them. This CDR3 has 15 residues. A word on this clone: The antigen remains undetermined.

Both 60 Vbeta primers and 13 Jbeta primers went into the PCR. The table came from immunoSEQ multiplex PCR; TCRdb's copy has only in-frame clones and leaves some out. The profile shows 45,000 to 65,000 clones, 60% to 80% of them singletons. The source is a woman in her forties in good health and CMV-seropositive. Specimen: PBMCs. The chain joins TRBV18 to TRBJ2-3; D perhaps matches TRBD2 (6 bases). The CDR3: CASSPAGPKTDTQYF. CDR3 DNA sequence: TGTGCCAGCTCACCAGCGGGGCCAAAAACAGATACGCAGTATTTT.